The TCR beta chain described here comes from a study of radiotherapy plus CTLA-4 blockade in lung cancer. Findings and limits, study-wide: In blood, tumor-derived TCR clones expanded after radiotherapy plus ipilimumab. Reports identified early blood T cell clone dynamics, with interferon-beta, as the best response predictor.

Produced via immunoSEQ multiplex PCR; TCRdb's table is partial and in-frame only. Of approximately 33,000 clones in the sample, around 73% were seen once. Chemo-refractory metastatic non-small-cell lung cancer patients were treated with focal radiation plus CTLA-4 blockade with ipilimumab. A note on this clone: Its antigen is still unknown.

The receptor was derived from a human donor with non-small cell lung cancer who had stable disease on radiotherapy plus ipilimumab. The source material was peripheral blood, sampled from a patient treated with radiotherapy plus ipilimumab.

Written as DNA, the CDR3 is TGTGCCAGCAGCTTATCTGGGGACCCCTCCGCGGATCAGCCCCAGCATTTT. Translation: CASSLSGDPSADQPQHF. J is TRBJ1-5 and V is TRBV7-8, with D possibly matching TRBD1 (5 bases). Trimming removed 2 bases at V and 5 bases at J, with 19 bases between. Germline assignment: CDR1 SGHVS and CDR2 FQNEAQ. The CDR3 has 17 residues.